This TCR beta chain was recovered during a study of blood T cell repertoires in COVID-19. This clone showed up just a few times. V was clipped by 6 bases and J by 0 bases, with 12 bases between them. The CDR3 contains 15 residues. Germline V lookup: CDR1 ENHRY, CDR2 SYGVKD. Sequencing was performed with immunoSEQ multiplex PCR; in TCRdb, only in-frame clones are kept and a portion is missing. This sample yields more than 140,000 clones, of which 86% are seen a single time; 8.2% belongs to the top ten. The receptor was isolated from a woman aged 60 to 75 with acute or convalescent COVID-19. The chain joins TRBV10-3 to TRBJ1-5, with TRBD1 as a possible D gene (6 bases). The sequenced material came from peripheral blood. For the CDR3, the DNA is TGTGCCATCAGCGCAGGGGCAAATAGCAATCAGCCCCAGCATTTT. This translates into CAISAGANSNQPQHF.